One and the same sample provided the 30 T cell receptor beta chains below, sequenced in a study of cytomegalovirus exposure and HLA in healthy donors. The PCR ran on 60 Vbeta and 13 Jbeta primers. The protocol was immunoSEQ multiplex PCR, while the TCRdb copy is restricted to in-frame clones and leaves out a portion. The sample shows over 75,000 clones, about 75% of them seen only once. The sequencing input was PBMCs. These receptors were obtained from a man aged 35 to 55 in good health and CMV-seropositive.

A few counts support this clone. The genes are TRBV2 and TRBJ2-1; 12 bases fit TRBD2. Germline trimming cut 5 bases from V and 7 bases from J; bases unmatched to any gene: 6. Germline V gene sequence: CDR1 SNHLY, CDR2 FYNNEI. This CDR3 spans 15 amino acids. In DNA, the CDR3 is TGTGCCAGCAGTACTAGCGGGGGGACCTTTAATGAGCAGTTCTTC. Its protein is CASSTSGGTFNEQFF.

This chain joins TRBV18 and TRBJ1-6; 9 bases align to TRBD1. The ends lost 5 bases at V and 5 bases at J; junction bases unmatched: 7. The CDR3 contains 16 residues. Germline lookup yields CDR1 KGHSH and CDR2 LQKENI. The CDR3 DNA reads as TGTGCCAGCTCAGGTACAGGGGGCGCGAATAATTCACCCCTCCACTTT. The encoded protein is CASSGTGGANNSPLHF.

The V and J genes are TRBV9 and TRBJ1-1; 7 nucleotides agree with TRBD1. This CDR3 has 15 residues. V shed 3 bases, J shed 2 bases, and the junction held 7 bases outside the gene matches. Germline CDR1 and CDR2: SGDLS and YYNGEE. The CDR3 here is CASSAETGFNTEAFF. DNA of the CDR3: TGTGCCAGCAGCGCGGAGACAGGGTTCAACACTGAAGCTTTCTTT.

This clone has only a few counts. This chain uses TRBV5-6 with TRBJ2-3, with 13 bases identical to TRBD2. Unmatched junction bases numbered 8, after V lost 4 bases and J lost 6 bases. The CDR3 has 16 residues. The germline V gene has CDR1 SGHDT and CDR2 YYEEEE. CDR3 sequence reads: CASSRLAGGPQDTQYF. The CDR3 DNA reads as TGTGCCAGCAGCAGACTAGCGGGGGGCCCCCAGGATACGCAGTATTTT.

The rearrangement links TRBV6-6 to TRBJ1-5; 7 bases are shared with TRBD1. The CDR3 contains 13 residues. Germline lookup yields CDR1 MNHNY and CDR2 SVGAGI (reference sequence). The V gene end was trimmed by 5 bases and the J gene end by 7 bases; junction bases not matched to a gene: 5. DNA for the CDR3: TGTGCCAGCAGTAACACAGGGGACCAGCCCCAGCATTTT. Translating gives CASSNTGDQPQHF.

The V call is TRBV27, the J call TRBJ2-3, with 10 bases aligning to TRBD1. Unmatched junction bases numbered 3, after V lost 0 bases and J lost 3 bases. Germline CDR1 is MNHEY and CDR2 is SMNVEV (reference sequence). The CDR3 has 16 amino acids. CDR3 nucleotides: TGTGCCAGCAGTTTATCGCCGGGACAGGGGACAGATACGCAGTATTTT. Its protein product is CASSLSPGQGTDTQYF.

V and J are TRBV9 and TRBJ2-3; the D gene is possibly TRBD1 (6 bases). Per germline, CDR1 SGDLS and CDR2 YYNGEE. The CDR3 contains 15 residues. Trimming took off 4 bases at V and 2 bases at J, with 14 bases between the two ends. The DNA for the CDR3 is TGTGCCAGCAGCCCCGAACAGGGAATCACAGATACGCAGTATTTT. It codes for CASSPEQGITDTQYF. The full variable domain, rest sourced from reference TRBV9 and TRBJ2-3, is DSGVTQTPKHLITATGQRVTLRCSPRSGDLSVYWYQQSLDQGLQFLIQYYNGEERAKGNILERFSAQQFPDLHSELNLSSLELGDSALYFCASSPEQGITDTQYFGPGTRLTVL.

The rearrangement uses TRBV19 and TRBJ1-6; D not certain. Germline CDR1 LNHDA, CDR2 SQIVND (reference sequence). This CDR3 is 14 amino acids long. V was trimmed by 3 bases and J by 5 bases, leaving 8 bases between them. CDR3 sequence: CASSIGQDNSPLHF. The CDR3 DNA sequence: TGTGCCAGTAGTATCGGTCAGGATAATTCACCCCTCCACTTT.

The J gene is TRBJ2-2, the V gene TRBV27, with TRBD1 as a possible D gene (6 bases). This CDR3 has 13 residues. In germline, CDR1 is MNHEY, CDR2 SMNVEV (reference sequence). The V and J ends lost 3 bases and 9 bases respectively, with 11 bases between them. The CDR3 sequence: CASSFTGNWELFF. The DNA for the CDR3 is TGTGCCAGCAGTTTTACAGGGAATTGGGAGCTGTTTTTT.

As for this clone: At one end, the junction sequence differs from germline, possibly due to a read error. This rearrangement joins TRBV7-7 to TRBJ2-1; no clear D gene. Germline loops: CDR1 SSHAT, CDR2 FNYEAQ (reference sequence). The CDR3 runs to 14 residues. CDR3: CASSLEMSLSEQFF. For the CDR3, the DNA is TGTGCTAGCAGCTTAGAAATGTCTCTCAGTGAGCAGTTCTTC.

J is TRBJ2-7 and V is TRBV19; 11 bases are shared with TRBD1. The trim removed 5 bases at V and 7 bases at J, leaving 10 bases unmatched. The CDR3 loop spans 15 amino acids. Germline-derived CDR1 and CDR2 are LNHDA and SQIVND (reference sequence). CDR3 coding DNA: TGTGCCAGTAGTGGGCCGGGACAGGGGGTCTTGGAGCAGTACTTC. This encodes CASSGPGQGVLEQYF.

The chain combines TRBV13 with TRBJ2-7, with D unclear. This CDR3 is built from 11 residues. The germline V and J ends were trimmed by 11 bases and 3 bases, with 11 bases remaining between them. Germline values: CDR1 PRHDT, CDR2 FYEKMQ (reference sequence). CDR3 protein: CAGRHCYEQYF. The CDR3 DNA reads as TGTGCCGGCCGACATTGCTACGAGCAGTACTTC. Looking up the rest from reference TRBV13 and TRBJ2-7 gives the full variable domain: AAGVIQSPRHLIKEKRETATLKCYPIPRHDTVYWYQQGPGQDPQFLISFYEKMQSDKGSIPDRFSAQQFSDYHSELNMSSLELGDSALYFCAGRHCYEQYFGPGTRLTVT.

This CDR3 reads CASSPRQSGFF. As DNA, the CDR3 is TGCGCCAGCAGTCCTCGACAGAGTGGCTTCTTT. V gene TRBV23-1 combines with J gene TRBJ1-1; D possibly corresponds to TRBD1 (5 bases). TRBV23-1 is treated as an ORF (open reading frame) with a function not yet certain. V gave up 4 bases and J gave up 14 bases, with 14 bases separating them. The CDR3 length is 11 residues.

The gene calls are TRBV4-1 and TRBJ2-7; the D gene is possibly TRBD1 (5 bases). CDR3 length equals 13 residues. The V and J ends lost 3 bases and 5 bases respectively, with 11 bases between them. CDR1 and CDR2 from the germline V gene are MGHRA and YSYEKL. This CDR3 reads CASSHPDRDEQYF. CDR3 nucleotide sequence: TGCGCCAGCAGCCATCCCGACAGAGACGAGCAGTACTTC.

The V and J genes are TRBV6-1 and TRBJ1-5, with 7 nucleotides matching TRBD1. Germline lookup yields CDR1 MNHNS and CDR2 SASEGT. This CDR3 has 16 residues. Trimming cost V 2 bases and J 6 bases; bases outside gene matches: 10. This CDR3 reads CASSERVTGVGQPQHF. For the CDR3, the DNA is TGTGCCAGCAGTGAAAGAGTCACAGGGGTAGGTCAGCCCCAGCATTTT.

The CDR3 spells CASTYPGPTGELFF. The CDR3 DNA reads as TGTGCCAGCACCTACCCAGGGCCCACCGGGGAGCTGTTTTTT. This chain links TRBV28 with TRBJ2-2, with D tentatively TRBD1 (5 bases). Trimming cost V 7 bases and J 4 bases, with 13 bases left between them. This CDR3 spans 14 amino acids. Germline CDR1 reads MDHEN; CDR2 reads SYDVKM.

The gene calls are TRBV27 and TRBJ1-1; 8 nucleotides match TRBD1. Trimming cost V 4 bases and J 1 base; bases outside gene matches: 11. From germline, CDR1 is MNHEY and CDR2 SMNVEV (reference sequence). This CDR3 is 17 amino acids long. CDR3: CASSSPLGGQGNTEAFF. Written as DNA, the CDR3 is TGTGCCAGCAGTTCCCCACTCGGCGGACAGGGGAACACTGAAGCTTTCTTT.

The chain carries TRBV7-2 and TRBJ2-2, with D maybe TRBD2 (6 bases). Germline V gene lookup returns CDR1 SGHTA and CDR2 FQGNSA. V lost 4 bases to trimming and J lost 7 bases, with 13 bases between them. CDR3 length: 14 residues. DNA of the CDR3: TGTGCCAGCAGCTACCAACTAGCTGGCGGGGAGCTGTTTTTT. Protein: CASSYQLAGGELFF. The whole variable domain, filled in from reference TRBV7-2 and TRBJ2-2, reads GAGVSQSPSNKVTEKGKDVELRCDPISGHTALYWYRQSLGQGLEFLIYFQGNSAPDKSGLPSDRFSAERTGGSVSTLTIQRTQQEDSAVYLCASSYQLAGGELFFGEGSRLTVL.

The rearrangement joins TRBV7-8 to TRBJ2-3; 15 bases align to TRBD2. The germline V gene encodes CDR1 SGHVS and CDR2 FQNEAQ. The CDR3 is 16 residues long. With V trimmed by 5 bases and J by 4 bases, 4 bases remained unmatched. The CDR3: CASSPGLAGGADTQYF. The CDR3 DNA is TGTGCCAGCAGCCCCGGACTAGCGGGGGGGGCAGATACGCAGTATTTT.

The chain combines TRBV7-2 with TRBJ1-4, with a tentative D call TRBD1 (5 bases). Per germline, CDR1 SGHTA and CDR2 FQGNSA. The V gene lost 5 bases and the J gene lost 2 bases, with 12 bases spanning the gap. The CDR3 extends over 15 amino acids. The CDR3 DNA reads TGTGCCAGCAGCGTGCAGGGTTTTACTAATGAAAAACTGTTTTTT. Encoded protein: CASSVQGFTNEKLFF.

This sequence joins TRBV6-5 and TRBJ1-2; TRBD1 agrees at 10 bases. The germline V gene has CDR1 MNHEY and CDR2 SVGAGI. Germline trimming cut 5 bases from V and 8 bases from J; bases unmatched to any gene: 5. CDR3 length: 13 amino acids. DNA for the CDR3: TGTGCCAGCAGTGTTGACAGGGGGCAAGGCTACACCTTC. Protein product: CASSVDRGQGYTF.

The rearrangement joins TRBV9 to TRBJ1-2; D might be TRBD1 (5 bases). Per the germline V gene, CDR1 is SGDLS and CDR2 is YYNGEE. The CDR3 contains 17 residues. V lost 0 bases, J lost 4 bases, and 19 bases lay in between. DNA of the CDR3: TGTGCCAGCAGCGTAGAAGGTACAGGTCCGGCTTTCTATGGCTACACCTTC. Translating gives CASSVEGTGPAFYGYTF. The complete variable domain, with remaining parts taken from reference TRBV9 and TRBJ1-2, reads DSGVTQTPKHLITATGQRVTLRCSPRSGDLSVYWYQQSLDQGLQFLIQYYNGEERAKGNILERFSAQQFPDLHSELNLSSLELGDSALYFCASSVEGTGPAFYGYTFGSGTRLTVV.

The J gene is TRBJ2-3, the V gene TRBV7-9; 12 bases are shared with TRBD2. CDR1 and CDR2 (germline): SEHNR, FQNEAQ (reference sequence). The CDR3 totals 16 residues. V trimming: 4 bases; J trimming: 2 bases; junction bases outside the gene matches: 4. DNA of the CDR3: TGTGCCAGCAGCTCTCTAGCGGGAGGGATCACAGATACGCAGTATTTT. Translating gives CASSSLAGGITDTQYF.

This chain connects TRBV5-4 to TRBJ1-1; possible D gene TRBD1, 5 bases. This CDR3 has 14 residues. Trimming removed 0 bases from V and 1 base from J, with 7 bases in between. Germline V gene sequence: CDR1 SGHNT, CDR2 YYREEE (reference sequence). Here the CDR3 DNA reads TGTGCCAGCAGCTTGGCGGGGGGGAACACTGAAGCTTTCTTT. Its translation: CASSLAGGNTEAFF. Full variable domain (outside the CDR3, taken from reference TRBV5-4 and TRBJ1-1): ETGVTQSPTHLIKTRGQQVTLRCSSQSGHNTVSWYQQALGQGPQFIFQYYREEENGRGNFPPRFSGLQFPNYSSELNVNALELDDSALYLCASSLAGGNTEAFFGQGTRLTVV.

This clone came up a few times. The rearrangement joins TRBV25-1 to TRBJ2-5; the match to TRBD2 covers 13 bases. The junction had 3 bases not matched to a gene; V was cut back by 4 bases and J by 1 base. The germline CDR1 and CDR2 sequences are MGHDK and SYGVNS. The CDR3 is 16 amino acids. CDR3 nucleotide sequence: TGTGCCAGCAGTGTCGGGACTAGCGGGACCCAAGAGACCCAGTACTTC. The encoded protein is CASSVGTSGTQETQYF.

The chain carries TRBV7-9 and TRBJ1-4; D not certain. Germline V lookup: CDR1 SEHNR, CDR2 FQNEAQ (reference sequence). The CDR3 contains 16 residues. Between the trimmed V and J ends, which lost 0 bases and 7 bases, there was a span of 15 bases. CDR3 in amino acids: CASSLASSGPGEKLFF. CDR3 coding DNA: TGTGCCAGCAGCTTAGCCTCCAGCGGCCCGGGTGAAAAACTGTTTTTT. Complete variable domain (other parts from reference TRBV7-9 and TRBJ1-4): DTGVSQNPRHKITKRGQNVTFRCDPISEHNRLYWYRQTLGQGPEFLTYFQNEAQLEKSRLLSDRFSAERPKGSFSTLEIQRTEQGDSAMYLCASSLASSGPGEKLFFGSGTQLSVL.

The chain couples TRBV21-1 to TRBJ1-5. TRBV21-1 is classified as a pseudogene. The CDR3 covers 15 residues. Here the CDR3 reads CASSKGGEGNQPQHF. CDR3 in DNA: TGTGCCAGCAGCAAAGGTGGGGAGGGCAATCAGCCCCAGCATTTT.

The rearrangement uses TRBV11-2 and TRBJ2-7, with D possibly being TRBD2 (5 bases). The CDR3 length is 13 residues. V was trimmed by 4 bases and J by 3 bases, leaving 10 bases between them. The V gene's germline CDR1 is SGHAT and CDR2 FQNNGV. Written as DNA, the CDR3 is TGTGCCAGCAGCTCCGGACTCTACTACGAGCAGTACTTC. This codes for CASSSGLYYEQYF.

CDR3 DNA sequence: TGTGCCAGCAGTGCCGGGACAGGGAATGAAAAACTGTTTTTT. This gives the protein CASSAGTGNEKLFF. J is TRBJ1-4 and V is TRBV2; the match to TRBD1 covers 9 bases. Per the germline V gene, CDR1 is SNHLY and CDR2 is FYNNEI. V shed 4 bases, J shed 5 bases, and the junction held 2 bases outside the gene matches. CDR3 length: 14 residues.

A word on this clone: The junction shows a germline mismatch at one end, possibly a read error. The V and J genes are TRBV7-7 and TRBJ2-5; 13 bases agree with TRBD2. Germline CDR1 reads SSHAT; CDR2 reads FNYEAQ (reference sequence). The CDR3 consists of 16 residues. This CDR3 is CASSLLLAGGVETQYF. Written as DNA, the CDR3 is TGTGCTAGCAGCTTATTACTAGCGGGGGGGGTCGAGACCCAGTACTTC.